A single T cell receptor (beta chain) is shown here with its context. Its matching antigen is unknown. Sequencing used immunoSEQ v3. The method was immunoSEQ multiplex PCR; TCRdb's version includes in-frame clones alone and lacks a portion of them. The sample contains around 55,000 clones, approximately 80% of which appear only once. These data originate in a study of TIL therapy for anti-PD-1-resistant metastatic lung cancer. Study results and limitations: TIL clonotype persistence in blood showed no apparent association with response. The cohort had more treatment-naive, never-smoker and oncogene-addicted patients than typical.

The time point is: pre-treatment sample, taken before nivolumab and TIL therapy. This CDR3 is built from 16 residues. Between the trimmed V and J ends, which lost 1 base and 0 bases, there was a span of 13 bases. Germline CDR1 and CDR2: SGHAT and FQDESV (reference sequence). This chain uses TRBV11-1 with TRBJ2-7; D is ambiguous. Material: blood, obtained at baseline. The source is a person between 25 and 79 years old with non-small cell lung cancer. As DNA, the CDR3 is TGTGCCAGCAGCTTAGTGACGGACCCGAGCTCCTACGAGCAGTACTTC. Its protein is CASSLVTDPSSYEQYF.